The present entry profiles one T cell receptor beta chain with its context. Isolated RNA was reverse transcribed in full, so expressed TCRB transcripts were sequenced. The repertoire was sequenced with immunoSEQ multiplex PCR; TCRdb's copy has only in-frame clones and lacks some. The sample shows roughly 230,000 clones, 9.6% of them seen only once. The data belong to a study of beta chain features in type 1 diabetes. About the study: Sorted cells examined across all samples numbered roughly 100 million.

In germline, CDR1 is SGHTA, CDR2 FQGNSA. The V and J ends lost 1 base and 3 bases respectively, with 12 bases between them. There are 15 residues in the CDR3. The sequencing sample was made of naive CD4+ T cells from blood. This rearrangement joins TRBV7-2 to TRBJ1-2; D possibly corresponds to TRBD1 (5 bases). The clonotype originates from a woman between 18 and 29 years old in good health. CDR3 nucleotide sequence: TGTGCCAGCAGCTTAGAGGAGGGGCCGGACTATGGCTACACCTTC. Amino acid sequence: CASSLEEGPDYGYTF.